A single sample gave rise to the 29 T cell receptor beta chains below, sequenced in a study of blood T cell repertoires in COVID-19. Generated by immunoSEQ multiplex PCR, the TCRdb table keeps only in-frame clones and is missing some. This table has 150,000 to 200,000 clones, less than 90% appearing once. The sequenced sample consisted of peripheral blood. All receptors derive from a woman aged 70 to 79 with COVID-19, enrolled during active disease.

The chain joins TRBV6-5 to TRBJ1-2, with D unresolved. The germline CDR1 and CDR2 sequences are MNHEY and SVGAGI. Trimming cost V 2 bases and J 4 bases, with 14 bases left between them. The CDR3 covers 15 residues. Here the CDR3 DNA reads TGTGCCAGCAGTTACCCGACGGGGAATCGCTATGGCTACACCTTC. Its translation: CASSYPTGNRYGYTF.

This clone has more than one count but fewer than ten. Its ends do not fully match the called genes, so a read error is possible. The J gene is TRBJ1-3, the V gene TRBV10-3, with D possibly being TRBD1 (6 bases). The CDR3 runs to 14 residues. Germline values: CDR1 ENHRY, CDR2 SYGVKD. Written as DNA, the CDR3 is TGTGCCATCAGTGACGGGGCAGGTGGCACAGGGAGAGCTTTT. This translates into CAISDGAGGTGRAF.

The gene calls are TRBV18 and TRBJ1-1; 12 bases agree with TRBD1. The CDR3 is 14 amino acids. In germline, CDR1 is KGHSH, CDR2 LQKENI. V shed 6 bases, J shed 7 bases, and the junction held 6 bases outside the gene matches. CDR3 amino acids: CASSGTGGIGEAFF. The CDR3 DNA reads as TGTGCCAGCTCCGGGACAGGGGGCATAGGTGAAGCTTTCTTT.

The chain carries TRBV19 and TRBJ2-4; a weak D match, TRBD2 (7 bases). Between the trimmed V and J ends, which lost 4 bases and 2 bases, there was a span of 21 bases. CDR3 length: 18 residues. Germline lookup yields CDR1 LNHDA and CDR2 SQIVND (reference sequence). CDR3 sequence (DNA): TGTGCCAGTAGTAGCGGGGGCCCAGGCTATTTACCCAAAAACATTCAGTACTTC. Residues: CASSSGGPGYLPKNIQYF.

The chain is built from TRBV2 and TRBJ1-2; 8 bases fit TRBD1. This CDR3 is built from 14 residues. V lost 6 bases to trimming and J lost 5 bases; unmatched junction nucleotides: 8. Germline V CDR1 and CDR2: SNHLY, FYNNEI. The CDR3 sequence is CASRVGQGLYGYTF. DNA for the CDR3: TGTGCCAGCAGGGTAGGACAGGGTCTTTATGGCTACACCTTC. Full variable domain (missing parts from reference TRBV2 and TRBJ1-2): EPEVTQTPSHQVTQMGQEVILRCVPISNHLYFYWYRQILGQKVEFLVSFYNNEISEKSEIFDDQFSVERPDGSNFTLKIRSTKLEDSAMYFCASRVGQGLYGYTFGSGTRLTVV.

The chain combines TRBV7-2 with TRBJ1-3; tentative D call: TRBD1 (5 bases). CDR1 is SGHTA and CDR2 is FQGNSA in the germline V gene. The CDR3 runs 15 residues. V lost 7 bases and J lost 1, with 14 bases in between. CDR3 amino acids: CASKRGGLSGNTIYF. The DNA for the CDR3 is TGTGCCAGCAAGCGCGGGGGGTTATCTGGAAACACCATATATTTT.

CDR3 DNA: TGCGCCAGCAGCCCCCGGCAGCCTAGGGAGACCCAGTACTTC. Its translation is CASSPRQPRETQYF. This chain connects TRBV5-1 to TRBJ2-5; D is uncertain. V lost 4 bases and J 5 bases, leaving 15 bases between the germline ends. Per germline, CDR1 SGHRS and CDR2 YFSETQ. This CDR3 has 14 amino acids.

The CDR3 DNA is TGTGCCAGCAGTTACTCGCCCGAGACTGAAGCTTTCTTT. Protein product: CASSYSPETEAFF. The chain couples TRBV6-2 or TRBV6-3 to TRBJ1-1; D call uncertain. The CDR3 length is 13 residues. Looked up from germline, CDR1 is MNHEY and CDR2 is SVGEGT. V shed 0 bases and J shed 5 bases, with 7 bases lying between them.

The gene calls are TRBV29-1 and TRBJ2-1; perhaps TRBD1 as D (7 bases). CDR3 size: 13 residues. V was trimmed by 4 bases and J by 5 bases, leaving 12 bases between them. The germline gives CDR1 SQVTM, CDR2 ANQGSEA. For the CDR3, the DNA is TGCAGCGTTGTCCAGGGGGGAGACAATGAGCAGTTCTTC. As protein: CSVVQGGDNEQFF.

The chain uses TRBV11-2 and TRBJ1-2, with 10 nucleotides matching TRBD1. The germline V gene has CDR1 SGHAT and CDR2 FQNNGV. This CDR3 has 15 amino acids. Trimming at V came to 6 bases and at J to 5 bases, leaving 9 bases not matched to a gene. Written as DNA, the CDR3 is TGTGCCAGCAGAAGACTCCGGGACAGGGGTTATGGCTACACCTTC. It specifies CASRRLRDRGYGYTF.

This sequence joins TRBV10-3 and TRBJ2-4; D possibly corresponds to TRBD2 (5 bases). V lost 4 bases and J 8 bases, leaving 6 bases between the germline ends. The CDR3 loop spans 11 amino acids. In germline, CDR1 is ENHRY, CDR2 SYGVKD. The CDR3 DNA sequence: TGTGCCATCAGTGCCGGGGACATTCAGTACTTC. This gives the protein CAISAGDIQYF.

This sequence joins TRBV5-8 and TRBJ1-1; no clear D gene. Per germline, CDR1 SGHTS and CDR2 YDEGEE. The CDR3 is 13 residues long. Trimming stripped 4 bases from V and 1 base from J, with 8 bases between. CDR3 in DNA: TGTGCCAGCAGCGTCCGAGGGAACACTGAAGCTTTCTTT. This codes for CASSVRGNTEAFF.

A few counts support this clone. This chain's CDR3 is CASSGTSIYGYTF. In nucleotides, the CDR3 is TGTGCCAGCAGTGGGACAAGTATTTATGGCTACACCTTC. The chain has TRBV28 and TRBJ1-2; tentative D call: TRBD1 (6 bases). Trimming stripped 5 bases from V and 5 bases from J, with 12 bases between. In germline, CDR1 is MDHEN, CDR2 SYDVKM. CDR3 length: 13 residues.

The chain joins TRBV5-1 to TRBJ2-5, with TRBD2 as a possible D gene (6 bases). The V end lost 6 bases, the J end lost 4 bases, and 16 bases lay between the germline ends. Germline CDR1 is SGHRS and CDR2 is YFSETQ. This CDR3 comprises 14 residues. The CDR3 region is CASNIGGTGETQYF. For the CDR3, the DNA is TGCGCCAGCAACATCGGCGGGACGGGAGAGACCCAGTACTTC. Complete variable domain (other parts from reference TRBV5-1 and TRBJ2-5): KAGVTQTPRYLIKTRGQQVTLSCSPISGHRSVSWYQQTPGQGLQFLFEYFSETQRNKGNFPGRFSGRQFSNSRSEMNVSTLELGDSALYLCASNIGGTGETQYFGPGTRLLVL.

This chain joins TRBV5-5 and TRBJ1-6, with D uncertain. Germline V lookup: CDR1 SGHKS, CDR2 YYEKEE (reference sequence). This CDR3 contains 15 residues. V lost 4 bases and J lost 10, with 18 bases in between. CDR3 amino acids: CASSLTPFEASPLHF. The CDR3 DNA follows: TGTGCCAGCAGCCTAACCCCCTTCGAGGCCTCACCCCTCCACTTT.

The chain couples TRBV27 to TRBJ2-4; maybe TRBD2 (5 bases). V lost 1 base to trimming and J lost 0 bases, with 10 bases between them. The germline gives CDR1 MNHEY, CDR2 SMNVEV (reference sequence). This CDR3 comprises 16 residues. CDR3 nucleotides: TGTGCCAGCAGTTTATACGGGAAACTAGCCAAAAACATTCAGTACTTC. Encoded protein: CASSLYGKLAKNIQYF.

CDR3 DNA sequence: TGTGCCAGCAGCTTAGGTGTGAATAGCGGGGCTAAGGAGACCCAGTACTTC. It codes for CASSLGVNSGAKETQYF. The rearrangement joins TRBV7-2 to TRBJ2-5; 8 nucleotides line up with TRBD2. The germline gives CDR1 SGHTA, CDR2 FQGNSA. V shed 1 base and J 5 bases; nucleotides not matched to a gene: 12. The CDR3 contains 17 residues.

CDR3 sequence: CASSPGGREAFF. Written as DNA, the CDR3 is TGTGCCAGCAGCCCTGGGGGCAGGGAAGCTTTCTTT. V usage is TRBV12-3 or TRBV12-4 and J usage is TRBJ1-1; maybe TRBD1 (6 bases). V was cut by 6 bases and J by 8 bases, with 13 bases left in between. This CDR3 spans 12 amino acids.

The genes are TRBV11-2 and TRBJ1-1; D uncertain. Germline values: CDR1 SGHAT, CDR2 FQNNGV. V gave up 3 bases and J gave up 10 bases, with 12 bases separating them. This CDR3 is 12 amino acids long. CDR3 in DNA: TGTGCCAGCAGCTTCTCAGGCCGTGGAGCTTTCTTT. As protein: CASSFSGRGAFF.

In DNA, the CDR3 is TGTGCCAGCAGTTACTCTTCCCCTGGGGCAACTGAAGCTTTCTTT. This translates into CASSYSSPGATEAFF. The chain couples TRBV6-2 or TRBV6-3 to TRBJ1-1; D may be TRBD1 (5 bases). CDR1 is MNHEY and CDR2 is SVGEGT in the germline V gene. The CDR3 extends over 15 amino acids. The V end lost 0 bases, the J end lost 5 bases, and 13 bases lay between the germline ends.

The CDR3, as DNA: TGTGCCAGCAGTACCCAGACAGGCACTGAAGCTTTCTTT. Protein product: CASSTQTGTEAFF. This chain joins TRBV25-1 and TRBJ1-1; tentatively, D is TRBD1 (6 bases). The CDR3 runs 13 residues. CDR1 and CDR2 (germline): MGHDK, SYGVNS. V lost 5 bases to trimming and J lost 4 bases, with 11 bases between them.

This clone was counted once. V is TRBV2 and J is TRBJ2-7; possible D gene TRBD1, 6 bases. The V gene's germline CDR1 is SNHLY and CDR2 FYNNEI. The CDR3 totals 13 residues. The V end was cut by 6 bases, the J end by 7 bases, with 16 bases between. The CDR3 DNA sequence: TGTGCCAGCAGGGACAGACCTGGTCTGGAGCAGTACGTC. Protein: CASRDRPGLEQYV.

For the CDR3, the DNA is TGTGCCAGCAGCTTAGAGGGGCAGAGCACAGATACGCAGTATTTT. As protein: CASSLEGQSTDTQYF. The V gene is TRBV13, the J gene TRBJ2-3, with D possibly TRBD1 on 5 matching bases. The CDR3 has 15 residues. Between the trimmed V and J ends, which lost 1 base and 0 bases, there was a span of 8 bases. Germline V gene lookup returns CDR1 PRHDT and CDR2 FYEKMQ (reference sequence).

The chain recombines TRBV6-2 or TRBV6-3 with TRBJ2-3; 7 positions match TRBD2. The V segment lost 4 bases and the J segment 0 bases; nucleotides outside the gene matches: 4. Germline assignment: CDR1 MNHEY and CDR2 SVGEGT. There are 15 residues in the CDR3. CDR3: CASSWEGKSTDTQYF. As DNA, the CDR3 is TGTGCCAGCAGTTGGGAGGGCAAAAGCACAGATACGCAGTATTTT.

This clone was seen just once. The chain couples TRBV11-2 to TRBJ1-1; 8 bases line up with TRBD1. Trimming took 1 base from V and 1 from J; bases not matched to a gene: 11. The germline CDR1 and CDR2 sequences are SGHAT and FQNNGV. The CDR3 is 18 amino acids. CDR3 sequence reads: CASSLVFGFGQGNTEAFF. The DNA of the CDR3 is TGTGCCAGCAGCTTAGTCTTTGGTTTCGGACAGGGGAACACTGAAGCTTTCTTT.

The chain is built from TRBV27 and TRBJ2-3, with 8 positions matching TRBD1. The CDR3 length is 16 residues. Germline lookup yields CDR1 MNHEY and CDR2 SMNVEV (reference sequence). The V segment lost 5 bases and the J segment 3 bases; nucleotides outside the gene matches: 10. The chain's CDR3 is CASSPDRAGGTDTQYF. DNA of the CDR3: TGTGCCAGCAGTCCGGACAGGGCTGGAGGGACAGATACGCAGTATTTT.

This chain connects TRBV27 to TRBJ2-7; 7 bases fit TRBD1. The V gene's germline CDR1 is MNHEY and CDR2 SMNVEV (reference sequence). The V segment lost 3 bases and the J segment 1 base; nucleotides outside the gene matches: 3. The CDR3 contains 14 residues. The CDR3 DNA is TGTGCCAGCAGTTTTTCCAGGGGGTCCTACGAGCAGTACTTC. It encodes CASSFSRGSYEQYF.

The chain joins TRBV2 to TRBJ2-5, with 7 bases fitting TRBD2. CDR1 is SNHLY and CDR2 is FYNNEI in the germline V gene. The length of the CDR3 is 15 residues. V lost 2 bases and J lost 5; bases outside the gene matches: 8. The CDR3 sequence is CASSELGGSGETQYF. CDR3 nucleotides: TGTGCCAGCAGTGAACTGGGCGGGAGTGGTGAGACCCAGTACTTC.

This chain connects TRBV6-5 to TRBJ2-1; 7 bases line up with TRBD2. The CDR3 contains 14 residues. V trimming: 7 bases; J trimming: 2 bases; junction bases outside the gene matches: 5. CDR1 and CDR2 from the germline V gene are MNHEY and SVGAGI. The CDR3 nucleotides read TGTGCCAGCAAGATGGGGGGGGCCTACAATGAGCAGTTCTTC. Its protein product is CASKMGGAYNEQFF.